This T cell receptor beta chain was retrieved from a study of regulatory T cells in long-lasting Graves disease. Researchers made TCR beta libraries by using iRepertoire HTBI primers and running Arm-PCR on CDR3 regions. MiXCR, applied by TCRdb to the multiplex PCR reads, yields one record per CDR3 protein. The sample carries some 560,000 distinct CDR3 sequences, 15% to 20% recorded once. The time point denotes: newly diagnosed GD, antithyroid drugs for less than 3 months. Following extraction of RNA from PBMCs, that RNA was used to make the TCR library. Staff took approximately 9.9 milliliters of peripheral blood and put it into EDTA tubes. This clonotype occurred many times. This CDR3 region has 14 residues. V lost 6 bases and J lost 3, with 13 bases in between. This sample was also put to use in a study of T cells in Graves' hyperthyroidism and ophthalmopathy.

V is TRBV12-3 or TRBV12-4 and J is TRBJ2-3; D gene uncertain. The clonotype comes from a woman aged 35-65 years with Graves disease. The sample in question was peripheral blood mononuclear cells (PBMCs), obtained at new diagnosis, from a patient treated with antithyroid drugs. The CDR3 sequence is CASSKVDPTDTQYF. For the CDR3, the DNA is TGTGCCAGCAGCAAGGTTGACCCTACAGATACGCAGTATTTT.